This T cell receptor beta chain stems from a study of early T cells in non-severe SARS-CoV-2 infection. Study overall: Sequenced bulk RNA came from whole blood that was unsorted, and chains were unpaired.

With 2 bases removed from V and 0 bases from J, the gap between germline ends came to 2 bases. The CDR3 has 13 amino acids. The germline gives CDR1 LGHNT, CDR2 FRNRAP. Individual cDNA molecules received unique molecular identifiers. Using its own MiXCR run on the 5' RACE reads, TCRdb lists one record per CDR3 protein. The table includes fewer than 65,000 distinct CDR3 sequences, about 7.7% detected once. This clonotype was counted ten times or more. The antigen remains undetermined. Overall study findings and caveats: The VDJdb matching leaned toward anti-spike CD8 responses and overlooked private and CD4 specificities.

The sample consisted of whole blood, taken at baseline. The chain employs TRBV12-5 and TRBJ1-5; the D is unclear. The sequence was collected from an adult who was a healthcare worker with PCR-confirmed SARS-CoV-2 infection or an uninfected control (not recorded which). In nucleotides, the CDR3 is TGTGCTAGTGGTTTGAATAGCAATCAGCCCCAGCATTTT. This translates into CASGLNSNQPQHF.